This passage covers 27 T cell receptor beta chains from one sample sequenced in a study of blood T cell repertoires in COVID-19. The data were produced by immunoSEQ multiplex PCR, yet TCRdb's version contains in-frame clones alone and is incomplete. The sample holds 60,000 to 80,000 clones, around nine tenths seen once. Sequenced: peripheral blood. These receptors originate from a human donor in a cohort sampled during active COVID-19.

The chain uses TRBV5-1 and TRBJ2-1; D not resolved. Germline-derived CDR1 and CDR2 are SGHRS and YFSETQ. Between the trimmed V and J ends, which lost 1 base and 6 bases, there was a span of 11 bases. The CDR3 contains 14 residues. Written as DNA, the CDR3 is TGCGCCAGCAGCTTGACAGTAACCCTCAATGAGCAGTTCTTC. This codes for CASSLTVTLNEQFF.

Concerning this clone itself: The junction and the germline gene differ at one end; a read error may be behind it. The CDR3 is CSASDGARSQF. The CDR3 DNA sequence: TGCAGTGCTAGTGATGGAGCGCGCAGCCAATTT. This chain joins TRBV20-1 and TRBJ1-3; D is ambiguous. The CDR3 is 11 amino acids. The V gene's germline CDR1 is DFQATT and CDR2 SNEGSKA (reference sequence).

This sequence joins TRBV29-1 and TRBJ2-3, with 7 bases fitting TRBD2. Germline V gene lookup returns CDR1 SQVTM and CDR2 ANQGSEA. The trim removed 0 bases at V and 8 bases at J, leaving 8 bases unmatched. The CDR3 extends over 14 amino acids. The CDR3: CSVEESGLEGTQYF. CDR3 DNA sequence: TGCAGCGTTGAAGAAAGCGGACTAGAGGGTACGCAGTATTTT.

The sample holds one count of this clone. This chain joins TRBV6-5 and TRBJ1-2; 9 nucleotides agree with TRBD1. V dropped 6 bases and J dropped 5; count of bases not matched to a gene: 4. Germline V gene lookup returns CDR1 MNHEY and CDR2 SVGAGI. This CDR3 region has 13 residues. The CDR3 sequence: CASRQGARYGYTF. The CDR3 DNA reads TGTGCCAGCAGACAGGGGGCGAGGTATGGCTACACCTTC.

The CDR3, as DNA: TGTGCCAGCAGTTCCGGACAGGTTTGGGGGTACTACGAGCAGTACTTC. It codes for CASSSGQVWGYYEQYF. The chain has TRBV27 and TRBJ2-7, with 7 bases matching TRBD1. Germline loops: CDR1 MNHEY, CDR2 SMNVEV (reference sequence). Trimming removed 4 bases from V and 3 bases from J; junction bases left unmatched: 12. This CDR3 region has 16 residues.

CDR3 sequence reads: CASARGGNTEAFF. CDR3 sequence (DNA): TGTGCCTCAGCTCGAGGGGGGAACACTGAAGCTTTCTTT. The chain is built from TRBV30 and TRBJ1-1, with D possibly TRBD1 on 6 matching bases. The CDR3 consists of 13 residues. V lost 7 bases, J lost 1 base, and 13 bases lay in between. Germline V lookup: CDR1 GTSNPN, CDR2 SVGIG (reference sequence).

The CDR3 region has the DNA TGTGCCAGCAGTCCAGTTTCTGGAAACACCATATATTTT. It encodes CASSPVSGNTIYF. This chain joins TRBV12-3 or TRBV12-4 and TRBJ1-3; no reliable D call. Trimming took off 5 bases at V and 1 base at J, with 6 bases between the two ends. The length of the CDR3 is 13 residues.

This chain connects TRBV14 to TRBJ2-7, with D tentatively TRBD2 (6 bases). The germline gives CDR1 SGHDN, CDR2 FVKESK. V dropped 0 bases and J dropped 5 bases, with 11 bases sitting between them. This CDR3 contains 14 residues. This chain's CDR3 is CASSQDLANHEQYF. The CDR3, as DNA: TGTGCCAGCAGCCAAGACCTAGCGAACCACGAGCAGTACTTC.

V gene TRBV9 combines with J gene TRBJ2-1; 7 bases match TRBD1. The germline CDR1 and CDR2 sequences are SGDLS and YYNGEE. The junction had 7 bases not matched to a gene; V was cut back by 2 bases and J by 8 bases. CDR3 size: 14 residues. The CDR3 DNA is TGTGCCAGCAGCGTGGACGGGACAGCGGATGAGCAGTTCTTC. Amino acids: CASSVDGTADEQFF.

This clone was observed once. The rearrangement links TRBV5-3 to TRBJ2-7; 7 positions agree with TRBD2. TRBV5-3 counts as an open reading frame of uncertain function. With V trimmed by 5 bases and J by 5 bases, 16 bases remained unmatched. The CDR3 is 16 amino acids. CDR3 in amino acids: CARRSGICGRVNEQYF. The DNA for the CDR3 is TGTGCCAGAAGGAGTGGTATTTGCGGGAGAGTCAACGAGCAGTACTTC.

The chain uses TRBV5-1 and TRBJ2-2; 9 bases map to TRBD2. Per germline, CDR1 SGHRS and CDR2 YFSETQ. This CDR3 is 15 amino acids long. J lost 1 base, V lost 4 bases, and 2 bases had no gene match. Written as DNA, the CDR3 is TGCGCCAGCAGCCCTAGCGGGATGAACACCGGGGAGCTGTTTTTT. Protein: CASSPSGMNTGELFF.

The chain has TRBV10-3 and TRBJ2-1; possible D gene TRBD1, 5 bases. V gave up 11 bases and J gave up 0 bases, with 17 bases separating them. This CDR3 spans 15 amino acids. In germline, CDR1 is ENHRY, CDR2 SYGVKD. CDR3 residues: CAAAPDIRSYNEQFF. CDR3 coding DNA: TGTGCCGCGGCCCCGGACATTCGCTCCTACAATGAGCAGTTCTTC.

The V call is TRBV5-8, the J call TRBJ1-1; TRBD1 matches 9 bases. With V trimmed by 3 bases and J by 4 bases, 10 bases remained unmatched. This CDR3 has 16 residues. CDR1 SGHTS and CDR2 YDEGEE come from the germline V gene. CDR3 coding DNA: TGTGCCAGCAGCTCTCAAACAGGGGGCGAAGGCACTGAAGCTTTCTTT. It specifies CASSSQTGGEGTEAFF.

CDR3 nucleotides: TGTGCCAGCAGCCTCGAGAGGGCAGGAGGGAATGAAAAACTGTTTTTT. Translation: CASSLERAGGNEKLFF. J is TRBJ1-4 and V is TRBV4-2; the D is unclear. Trimming removed 4 bases from V and 5 bases from J, with 17 bases in between. CDR1 and CDR2 (germline): LGHNA, YNFKEQ. This CDR3 is built from 16 residues.

V is TRBV6-6 and J is TRBJ1-2; D unclear. Germline V CDR1 and CDR2: MNHNY, SVGAGI (reference sequence). CDR3 size: 10 residues. Trimming cost V 6 bases and J 6 bases, with 5 bases left between them. CDR3 residues: CASSFDGYTF. CDR3 nucleotides: TGTGCCAGCAGCTTCGATGGCTACACCTTC.

The rearrangement uses TRBV20-1 and TRBJ2-1, with D unresolved. V was clipped by 5 bases and J by 12 bases, with 14 bases between them. The germline CDR1 and CDR2 sequences are DFQATT and SNEGSKA (reference sequence). The CDR3 has 11 residues. The CDR3 is CSAYVMSRQFF. The CDR3 DNA reads TGCAGTGCTTACGTAATGAGTCGGCAGTTCTTC.

The gene calls are TRBV18 and TRBJ1-5; TRBD1 might be the D (5 bases). This CDR3 is 14 amino acids long. V was shortened by 2 bases and J by 2 bases, with 7 bases between the two germline ends. The germline V gene encodes CDR1 KGHSH and CDR2 LQKENI. The CDR3 nucleotides read TGTGCCAGCTCACCAGGGGCAGGCAATCAGCCCCAGCATTTT. Residues: CASSPGAGNQPQHF.

The CDR3: CATSDFSGGGYTF. CDR3 sequence (DNA): TGTGCCACCAGTGATTTCTCGGGAGGCGGCTACACCTTC. The genes are TRBV24-1 and TRBJ1-2; no clear D. The CDR3 contains 13 residues. V was pared by 1 base and J by 8 bases, with 10 bases between. Germline V gives CDR1 KGHDR, CDR2 SFDVKD.

This chain connects TRBV6-5 to TRBJ2-7; 8 bases map to TRBD2. The V segment lost 7 bases and the J segment 6 bases; nucleotides outside the gene matches: 8. This CDR3 has 13 amino acids. The germline V gene encodes CDR1 MNHEY and CDR2 SVGAGI. CDR3 sequence: CASKTSEKGEQYF. DNA for the CDR3: TGTGCCAGCAAGACTAGCGAAAAGGGCGAGCAGTACTTC.

The J gene is TRBJ2-1, the V gene TRBV29-1, with 9 bases identical to TRBD1. Germline loops: CDR1 SQVTM, CDR2 ANQGSEA. V shed 4 bases and J 2 bases; nucleotides not matched to a gene: 12. This CDR3 spans 17 amino acids. The CDR3 DNA reads TGCAGCGTTGTAGGACAGGGGACAAGAGGGACCTACAATGAGCAGTTCTTC. Amino acids: CSVVGQGTRGTYNEQFF.

The genes are TRBV14 and TRBJ2-7, with D unclear. With 0 bases removed from V and 1 base from J, the gap between germline ends came to 13 bases. This CDR3 is built from 16 residues. The V gene's germline CDR1 is SGHDN and CDR2 FVKESK. CDR3 sequence (DNA): TGTGCCAGCAGCCAAGAACCCCCCAGTACATCCTACGAGCAGTACTTC. This codes for CASSQEPPSTSYEQYF.

The V call is TRBV5-6, the J call TRBJ2-2, with TRBD1 matching over 9 bases. Per the germline V gene, CDR1 is SGHDT and CDR2 is YYEEEE. The CDR3 contains 15 residues. Trimming removed 4 bases from V and 5 bases from J; junction bases left unmatched: 6. The CDR3 loop reads CASSPRDRVTGELFF. The DNA for the CDR3 is TGTGCCAGCAGCCCCAGGGACAGGGTGACCGGGGAGCTGTTTTTT. Together with reference TRBV5-6 and TRBJ2-2, the CDR3 gives the full variable domain: DAGVTQSPTHLIKTRGQQVTLRCSPKSGHDTVSWYQQALGQGPQFIFQYYEEEERQRGNFPDRFSGHQFPNYSSELNVNALLLGDSALYLCASSPRDRVTGELFFGEGSRLTVL.

This rearrangement joins TRBV5-8 to TRBJ2-7; 7 nucleotides match TRBD1. The germline V gene encodes CDR1 SGHTS and CDR2 YDEGEE. The CDR3 is 12 amino acids. The V gene end was trimmed by 3 bases and the J gene end by 7 bases; junction bases not matched to a gene: 4. CDR3: CASSYTGVEQYF. DNA for the CDR3: TGTGCCAGCAGCTATACAGGGGTAGAGCAGTACTTC.

The chain is built from TRBV11-2 and TRBJ2-7, with a weak D call TRBD2 (8 bases). The germline V and J ends were trimmed by 0 bases and 5 bases, with 26 bases remaining between them. Germline assignment: CDR1 SGHAT and CDR2 FQNNGV. The CDR3 covers 19 residues. CDR3 in amino acids: CASSLDAPTGRGRNHEQYF. The CDR3 DNA reads TGTGCCAGCAGCTTAGATGCCCCGACAGGGCGCGGGAGGAACCACGAGCAGTACTTC.

The chain couples TRBV27 to TRBJ2-7; 7 bases are shared with TRBD1. Trimming removed 6 bases from V and 6 bases from J; junction bases left unmatched: 14. There are 15 residues in the CDR3. CDR1 is MNHEY and CDR2 is SMNVEV in the germline V gene (reference sequence). The CDR3 region is CASSPRQGISSEQYF. CDR3 nucleotides: TGTGCCAGCAGCCCCCGACAGGGTATTTCGTCCGAGCAGTACTTC.

This rearrangement joins TRBV7-9 to TRBJ2-5, with 9 bases aligning to TRBD2. Germline values: CDR1 SEHNR, CDR2 FQNEAQ (reference sequence). The J segment lost 4 bases and the V segment lost 8 bases, leaving 8 bases of the junction unmatched. The CDR3 consists of 14 residues. CDR3 sequence reads: CASEAGGRLETQYF. CDR3 DNA sequence: TGTGCCAGCGAGGCGGGGGGGCGATTAGAGACCCAGTACTTC.

The chain links TRBV5-1 to TRBJ1-6; 10 bases align to TRBD1. The V gene's germline CDR1 is SGHRS and CDR2 YFSETQ. The CDR3 has 16 residues. The ends lost 4 bases at V and 1 base at J; junction bases unmatched: 2. The chain's CDR3 is CASSAGQGSYNSPLHF. DNA for the CDR3: TGCGCCAGCAGCGCGGGACAGGGGTCCTATAATTCACCCCTCCACTTT.